This note documents a single T cell receptor beta chain sequence. Its cognate antigen is unknown. These data come from a study of cytomegalovirus exposure and HLA in healthy donors. Study-level background: Tens of millions of unique TCR sequences came from HLA-typed donors in an early release.

CDR3 length: 15 residues. J was trimmed by 3 bases and V by 0 bases; bases with no gene match: 2. Looked up from germline, CDR1 is LNHDA and CDR2 is SQIVND (reference sequence). With 60 Vbeta and 13 Jbeta primers, the PCR was carried out. Generated by immunoSEQ multiplex PCR, the TCRdb table keeps only in-frame clones and is missing some. The listing records more than 95,000 clones. General study findings and limits: In vitro work confirmed that three CMV-associated chains recognize CMV antigens. In a later analysis, compared with equally common non-associated chains, HLA-associated beta chains were more expanded. CMV serostatus was the only immune exposure information that was available.

Source material: PBMCs. This receptor was identified in a man aged 35 to 55 in good health and CMV-seronegative. The chain couples TRBV19 to TRBJ2-7; 10 bases fit TRBD1. CDR3: CASSIDGQGVYEQYF. The CDR3 DNA reads TGTGCCAGTAGTATAGACGGACAGGGGGTCTACGAGCAGTACTTC.